This TCR beta chain was identified in a study of CD8 T cells in Susac syndrome. The CDR3 covers 13 residues. V lost 6 bases and J 6 bases, leaving 9 bases between the germline ends. Germline V gene lookup returns CDR1 SEHNR and CDR2 FQNEAQ (reference sequence). cDNA came from roughly 0.47 to 1 ug RNA primed by random hexamers. TCRdb re-analysed the immunoSEQ multiplex PCR reads in MiXCR, keeping a single row per CDR3 protein. The data hold approximately 190,000 distinct CDR3 sequences, with approximately 95% observed a single time. CD8+ and CD4+ T cells taken from blood had their TCR beta sequenced. Sample: CD4+ T cells from PBMCs. This chain connects TRBV7-9 to TRBJ1-6; D uncertain. The clonotype comes from a human donor in good health. CDR3 loop: CASRPISNSPLHF. Written as DNA, the CDR3 is TGTGCCAGCAGACCAATATCTAATTCACCCCTCCACTTT.